One and the same sample provided the 16 T cell receptor beta chains below, sequenced in a study of CD8+ T cells in alopecia areata. Extracted RNA was reverse transcribed into cDNA, the sequencing template. Data came from immunoSEQ multiplex PCR; TCRdb stores just in-frame clones and leaves some out. The table records 100,000 to 130,000 clones, around 83% of them present only once. Treatment meaning: oral pan-JAK inhibitor, 5-10 mg twice daily. The sample was CD8+ T cells sorted from blood, taken at week 24, from a patient treated with tofacitinib. The source of these receptors is a human donor with alopecia areata.

J is TRBJ2-1 and V is TRBV4-3; perhaps D is TRBD1 or TRBD2 (5 bases each). Trimming cost V 0 bases and J 8 bases, with 17 bases left between them. Germline CDR1 and CDR2: LGHNA and YSLEER. The CDR3 covers 16 residues. The CDR3 loop is CASSQDLGERRDEQFF. The CDR3 DNA follows: TGCGCCAGCAGCCAAGATTTGGGGGAAAGGAGAGATGAGCAGTTCTTC.

V and J are TRBV7-8 and TRBJ2-1; no reliable D call. V shed 1 base and J shed 3 bases, with 10 bases lying between them. In germline, CDR1 is SGHVS, CDR2 FQNEAQ. The CDR3 runs to 15 residues. CDR3 region: CASSLEGRIYNEQFF. The CDR3 DNA sequence: TGTGCCAGCAGCTTAGAGGGCCGTATCTACAATGAGCAGTTCTTC. Full variable domain (remainder filled in from reference TRBV7-8 and TRBJ2-1): GAGVSQSPRYKVAKRGQDVALRCDPISGHVSLFWYQQALGQGPEFLTYFQNEAQLDKSGLPSDRFFAERPEGSVSTLKIQRTQQEDSAVYLCASSLEGRIYNEQFFGPGTRLTVL.

This clone was seen a single time. V and J are TRBV19 and TRBJ2-1; tentative D call: TRBD1 (5 bases). Germline loops: CDR1 LNHDA, CDR2 SQIVND (reference sequence). The V end was cut by 1 base, the J end by 5 bases, with 12 bases between. The CDR3 has 15 amino acids. CDR3 protein: CASSIVVRADNEQFF. The CDR3 DNA follows: TGTGCCAGTAGTATAGTGGTCAGGGCAGACAATGAGCAGTTCTTC.

This clone was observed a single time. The chain is built from TRBV4-3 and TRBJ2-7; a possible D gene is TRBD1 (5 bases). V lost 6 bases and J 3 bases, leaving 12 bases between the germline ends. The length of the CDR3 is 13 residues. CDR1 and CDR2 from the germline V gene are LGHNA and YSLEER. The CDR3 sequence: CASSPLQGYEQYF. The CDR3 nucleotides are TGCGCCAGCAGTCCCTTGCAGGGCTACGAGCAGTACTTC.

This sequence joins TRBV5-1 and TRBJ2-5, with a tentative D call TRBD1 (8 bases). The CDR3 consists of 14 residues. Trimming stripped 3 bases from V and 5 bases from J, with 14 bases between. Germline V lookup: CDR1 SGHRS, CDR2 YFSETQ. CDR3 sequence: CASSSDREGETQYF. The CDR3 coding sequence is TGCGCCAGCAGCTCGGACAGGGAGGGGGAGACCCAGTACTTC. Combining the CDR3 with reference TRBV5-1 and TRBJ2-5 gives the whole variable domain KAGVTQTPRYLIKTRGQQVTLSCSPISGHRSVSWYQQTPGQGLQFLFEYFSETQRNKGNFPGRFSGRQFSNSRSEMNVSTLELGDSALYLCASSSDREGETQYFGPGTRLLVL.

This chain connects TRBV7-9 to TRBJ2-7, with 8 bases aligning to TRBD2. The length of the CDR3 is 15 residues. The V and J ends lost 6 bases and 3 bases, in that order; junction bases with no gene match: 10. Germline V gives CDR1 SEHNR, CDR2 FQNEAQ (reference sequence). In nucleotides, the CDR3 is TGTGCCAGCAGACGTTCTGGGCTAGCGGGCTACGAGCAGTACTTC. This gives the protein CASRRSGLAGYEQYF. Drawing the rest from reference TRBV7-9 and TRBJ2-7, the complete variable domain is DTGVSQNPRHKITKRGQNVTFRCDPISEHNRLYWYRQTLGQGPEFLTYFQNEAQLEKSRLLSDRFSAERPKGSFSTLEIQRTEQGDSAMYLCASRRSGLAGYEQYFGPGTRLTVT.

This chain connects TRBV30 to TRBJ2-1; D not certain. Germline assignment: CDR1 GTSNPN and CDR2 SVGIG (reference sequence). The CDR3 is 11 amino acids. The V end was cut by 3 bases, the J end by 7 bases, with 7 bases between. The CDR3 loop is CAWRLGNEQFF. The DNA of the CDR3 is TGTGCCTGGAGGTTGGGGAATGAGCAGTTCTTC.

The chain couples TRBV4-3 to TRBJ2-3, with TRBD2 matching 9 bases. The CDR3 loop spans 17 amino acids. Germline-derived CDR1 and CDR2 are LGHNA and YSLEER. With V trimmed by 3 bases and J by 3 bases, 10 bases remained unmatched. The CDR3 region is CASSHLLSGGPTDTQYF. CDR3 sequence (DNA): TGCGCCAGCAGCCATCTCCTCAGCGGGGGGCCGACAGATACGCAGTATTTT.

The chain employs TRBV10-3 and TRBJ2-7; 8 positions match TRBD1. The germline CDR1 and CDR2 sequences are ENHRY and SYGVKD. V was pared by 10 bases and J by 0 bases, with 5 bases of the junction left unmatched. This CDR3 has 13 residues. CDR3 sequence reads: CASQGTGSYEQYF. In DNA, the CDR3 is TGTGCCAGTCAAGGGACAGGCTCCTACGAGCAGTACTTC.

V is TRBV5-7 and J is TRBJ2-7; 13 nucleotides align to TRBD2. Gene TRBJ2-1 matches the end of the DNA better, so the J call may be wrong. TRBV5-7 qualifies as an ORF whose function is uncertain. The length of the CDR3 is 15 residues. CDR3 sequence (DNA): TGTGCCAGCAGCACCACTAGCGGGGGGGCACATGAGCAGTTCTTC. This translates into CASSTTSGGAHEQFF.

There are a few counts of this clone. The genes are TRBV4-1 and TRBJ1-5; the D is unclear. The CDR3 is 13 residues long. V dropped 2 bases and J dropped 7 bases, with 9 bases sitting between them. Germline loops: CDR1 MGHRA, CDR2 YSYEKL. CDR3 loop: CASSQLLWQPQHF. The CDR3 DNA reads TGCGCCAGCAGCCAACTATTGTGGCAGCCCCAGCATTTT.

The chain has TRBV6-5 and TRBJ2-1; possible D gene TRBD2, 6 bases. The V gene lost 0 bases and the J gene lost 6 bases, with 12 bases spanning the gap. The CDR3 length is 15 residues. The germline V gene has CDR1 MNHEY and CDR2 SVGAGI. CDR3 protein: CASSYSSMGGNEQFF. CDR3 bases: TGTGCCAGCAGTTACTCAAGCATGGGGGGCAATGAGCAGTTCTTC.

CDR3: CASSQDPGGSNEQFF. The CDR3 nucleotides read TGCGCCAGCAGCCAAGACCCGGGGGGGAGTAATGAGCAGTTCTTC. The chain joins TRBV4-3 to TRBJ2-1; the match to TRBD2 covers 8 bases. The V segment lost 0 bases and the J segment 7 bases; nucleotides outside the gene matches: 5. The CDR3 has 15 residues. Germline V gives CDR1 LGHNA, CDR2 YSLEER.

This clone has only one observation. The chain is built from TRBV6-6 and TRBJ2-2; tentatively, D is TRBD2 (5 bases). The CDR3 is 15 amino acids. Germline loops: CDR1 MNHNY, CDR2 SVGAGI (reference sequence). V dropped 5 bases and J dropped 6 bases, with 16 bases sitting between them. The DNA for the CDR3 is TGTGCCAGCAGTCCCCAATCCCTAGCACCCGGGGAGCTGTTTTTT. This encodes CASSPQSLAPGELFF.

The table lists this clone with a count of one. This rearrangement joins TRBV7-9 to TRBJ1-5; D unclear. CDR1 and CDR2 from the germline V gene are SEHNR and FQNEAQ (reference sequence). V shed 4 bases and J shed 0 bases, with 7 bases lying between them. This CDR3 spans 14 amino acids. The CDR3 loop reads CASSSTLSNQPQHF. In DNA, the CDR3 is TGTGCCAGCAGCTCCACCCTTAGCAATCAGCCCCAGCATTTT.

The rearrangement links TRBV7-9 to TRBJ2-5; 8 nucleotides line up with TRBD1. The germline CDR1 and CDR2 sequences are SEHNR and FQNEAQ (reference sequence). J lost 5 bases, V lost 4 bases, and 12 bases had no gene match. This CDR3 comprises 16 residues. DNA of the CDR3: TGTGCCAGCAGCTCTACCGACAGGGGCATAAGGGAGACCCAGTACTTC. It encodes CASSSTDRGIRETQYF.